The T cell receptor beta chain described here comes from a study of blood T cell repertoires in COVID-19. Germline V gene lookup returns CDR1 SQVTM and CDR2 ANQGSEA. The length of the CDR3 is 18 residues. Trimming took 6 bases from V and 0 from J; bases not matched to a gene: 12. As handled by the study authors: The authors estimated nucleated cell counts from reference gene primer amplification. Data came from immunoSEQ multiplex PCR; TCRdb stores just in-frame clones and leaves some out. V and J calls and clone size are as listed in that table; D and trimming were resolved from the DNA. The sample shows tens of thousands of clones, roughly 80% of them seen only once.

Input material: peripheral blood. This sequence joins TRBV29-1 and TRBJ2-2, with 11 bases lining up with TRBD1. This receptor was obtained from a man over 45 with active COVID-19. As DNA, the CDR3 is TGCAGCGTCCCCCGACCGGGACAGGGGGATCCGAACACCGGGGAGCTGTTTTTT. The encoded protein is CSVPRPGQGDPNTGELFF.